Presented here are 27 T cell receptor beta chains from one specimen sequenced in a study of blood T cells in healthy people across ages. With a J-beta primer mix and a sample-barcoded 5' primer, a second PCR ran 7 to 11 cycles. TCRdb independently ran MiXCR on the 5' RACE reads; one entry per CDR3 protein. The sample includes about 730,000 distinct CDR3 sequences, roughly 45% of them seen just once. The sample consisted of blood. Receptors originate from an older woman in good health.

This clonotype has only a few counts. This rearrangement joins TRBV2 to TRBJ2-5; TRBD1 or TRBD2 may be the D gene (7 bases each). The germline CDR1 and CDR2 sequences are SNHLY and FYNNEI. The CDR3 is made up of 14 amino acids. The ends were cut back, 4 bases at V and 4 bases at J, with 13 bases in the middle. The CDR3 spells CASSGVRGGETQYF. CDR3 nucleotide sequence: TGTGCCAGCAGTGGGGTCAGGGGGGGAGAGACCCAGTACTTC.

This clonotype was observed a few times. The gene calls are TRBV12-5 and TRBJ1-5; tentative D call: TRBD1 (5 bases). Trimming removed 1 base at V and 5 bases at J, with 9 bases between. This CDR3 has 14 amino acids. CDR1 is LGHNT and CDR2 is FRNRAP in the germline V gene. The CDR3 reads CASGLGGEHQPQHF. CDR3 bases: TGTGCTAGTGGTTTGGGGGGGGAACATCAGCCCCAGCATTTT. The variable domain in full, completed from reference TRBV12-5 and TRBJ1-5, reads DARVTQTPRHKVTEMGQEVTMRCQPILGHNTVFWYRQTMMQGLELLAYFRNRAPLDDSGMPKDRFSAEMPDATLATLKIQPSEPRDSAVYFCASGLGGEHQPQHFGDGTRLSIL.

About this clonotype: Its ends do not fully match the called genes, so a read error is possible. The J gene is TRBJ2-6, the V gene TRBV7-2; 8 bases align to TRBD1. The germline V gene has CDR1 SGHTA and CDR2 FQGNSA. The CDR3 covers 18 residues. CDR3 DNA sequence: TGTGCCAGCAGCCCCGGACAGGGAATTGGCTCTGGGGTCAACGTCCTGACTTTC. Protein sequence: CASSPGQGIGSGVNVLTF.

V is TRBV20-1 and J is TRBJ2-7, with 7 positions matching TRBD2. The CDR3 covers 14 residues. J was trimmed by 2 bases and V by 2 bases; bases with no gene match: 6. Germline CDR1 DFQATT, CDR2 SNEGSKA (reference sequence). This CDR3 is CSARPGGTTYEQYF. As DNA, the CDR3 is TGCAGTGCTAGACCGGGGGGAACGACCTACGAGCAGTACTTC.

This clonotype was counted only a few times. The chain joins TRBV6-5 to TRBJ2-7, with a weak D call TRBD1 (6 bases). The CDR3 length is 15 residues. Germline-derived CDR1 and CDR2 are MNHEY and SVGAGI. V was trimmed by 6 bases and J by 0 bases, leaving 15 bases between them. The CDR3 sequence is CASRYRDTISYEQYF. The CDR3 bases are TGTGCCAGCAGATACAGGGACACGATCTCCTACGAGCAGTACTTC.

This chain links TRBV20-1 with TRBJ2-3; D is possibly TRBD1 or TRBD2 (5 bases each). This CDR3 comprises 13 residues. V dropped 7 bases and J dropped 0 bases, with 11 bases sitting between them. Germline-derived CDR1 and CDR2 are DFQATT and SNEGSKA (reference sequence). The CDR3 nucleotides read TGCAGTGTCAGGGACGCGAGCACAGATACGCAGTATTTT. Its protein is CSVRDASTDTQYF.

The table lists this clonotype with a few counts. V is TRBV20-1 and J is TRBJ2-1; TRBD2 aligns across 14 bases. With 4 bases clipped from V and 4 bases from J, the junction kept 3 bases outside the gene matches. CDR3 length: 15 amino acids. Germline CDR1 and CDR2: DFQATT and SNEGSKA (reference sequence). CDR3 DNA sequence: TGCAGTGCTAAGACTAGCGGGAGGGGATACAATGAGCAGTTCTTC. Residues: CSAKTSGRGYNEQFF.

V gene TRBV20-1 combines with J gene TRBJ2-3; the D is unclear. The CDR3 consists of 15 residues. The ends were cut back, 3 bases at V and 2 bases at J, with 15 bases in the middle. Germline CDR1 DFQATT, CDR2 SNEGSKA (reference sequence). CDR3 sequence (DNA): TGCAGTGCTAGTTATGGGAATGAGGTCACAGATACGCAGTATTTT. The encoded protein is CSASYGNEVTDTQYF.

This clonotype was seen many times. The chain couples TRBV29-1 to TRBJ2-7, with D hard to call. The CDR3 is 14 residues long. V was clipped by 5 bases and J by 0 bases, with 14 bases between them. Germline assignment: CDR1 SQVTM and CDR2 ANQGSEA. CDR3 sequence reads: CSVTRTGSSYEQYF. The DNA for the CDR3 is TGCAGCGTTACTCGGACGGGCAGCTCCTACGAGCAGTACTTC.

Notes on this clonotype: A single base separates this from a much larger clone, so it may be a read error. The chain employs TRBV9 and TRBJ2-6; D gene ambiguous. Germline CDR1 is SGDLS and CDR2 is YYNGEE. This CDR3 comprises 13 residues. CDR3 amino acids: CASNVLGANVLTF. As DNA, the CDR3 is TGTGCCAGCAACGTATTAGGGGCCAACGTCCTGACTTTC.

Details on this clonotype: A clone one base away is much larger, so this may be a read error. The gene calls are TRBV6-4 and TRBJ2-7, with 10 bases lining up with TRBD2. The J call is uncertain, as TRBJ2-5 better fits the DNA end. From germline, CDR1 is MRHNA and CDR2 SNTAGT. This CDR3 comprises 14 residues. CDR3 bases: TGTGCCAGCAGCTTACTAGCGGGAAGCGGGACCCAGTACTTC. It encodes CASSLLAGSGTQYF.

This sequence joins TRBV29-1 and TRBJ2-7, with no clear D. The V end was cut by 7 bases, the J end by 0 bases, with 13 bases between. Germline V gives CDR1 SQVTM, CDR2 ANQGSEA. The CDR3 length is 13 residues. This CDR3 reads CSASPGVSYEQYF. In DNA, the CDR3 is TGCAGCGCCTCCCCCGGTGTCTCCTACGAGCAGTACTTC.

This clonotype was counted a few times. The CDR3 DNA sequence: TGTGCCAGCAGTGAATGGACAGGCCATGAAGCTTTCTTT. Translating it yields CASSEWTGHEAFF. The chain joins TRBV25-1 to TRBJ1-1, with 7 bases aligning to TRBD1. The germline V gene encodes CDR1 MGHDK and CDR2 SYGVNS. The CDR3 is made up of 13 amino acids. V dropped 1 base and J dropped 7; count of bases not matched to a gene: 3. Supplemented by reference TRBV25-1 and TRBJ1-1, the full variable domain reads EADIYQTPRYLVIGTGKKITLECSQTMGHDKMYWYQQDPGMELHLIHYSYGVNSTEKGDLSSESTVSRIRTEHFPLTLESARPSHTSQYLCASSEWTGHEAFFGQGTRLTVV.

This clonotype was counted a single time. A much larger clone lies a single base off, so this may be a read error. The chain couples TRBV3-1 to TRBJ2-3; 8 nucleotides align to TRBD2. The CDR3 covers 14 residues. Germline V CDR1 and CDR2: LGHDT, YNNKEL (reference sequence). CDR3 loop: CASSQMSGGDAQYF. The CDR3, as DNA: TGTGCCAGCAGCCAAATGAGCGGGGGAGATGCGCAGTATTTT.

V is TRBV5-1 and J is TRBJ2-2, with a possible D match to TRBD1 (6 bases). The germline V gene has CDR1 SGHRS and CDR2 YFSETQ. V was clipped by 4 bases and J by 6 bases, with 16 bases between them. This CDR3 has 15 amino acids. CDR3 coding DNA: TGCGCCAGCAGCCCGATACAGGGTTGGTCCGGGGAGCTGTTTTTT. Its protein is CASSPIQGWSGELFF.

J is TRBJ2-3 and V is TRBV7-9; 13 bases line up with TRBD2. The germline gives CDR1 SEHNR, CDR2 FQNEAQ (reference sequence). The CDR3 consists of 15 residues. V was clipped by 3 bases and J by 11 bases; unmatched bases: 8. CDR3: CASSLEGLAGREQYF. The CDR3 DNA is TGTGCCAGCAGCTTGGAGGGACTAGCGGGAAGGGAGCAGTATTTT.

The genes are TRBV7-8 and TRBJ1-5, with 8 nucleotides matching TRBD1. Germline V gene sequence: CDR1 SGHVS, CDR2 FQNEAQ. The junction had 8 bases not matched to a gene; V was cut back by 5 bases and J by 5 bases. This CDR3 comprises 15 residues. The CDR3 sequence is CASSIRQGMDQPQHF. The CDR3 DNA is TGTGCCAGCAGCATACGACAGGGGATGGATCAGCCCCAGCATTTT.

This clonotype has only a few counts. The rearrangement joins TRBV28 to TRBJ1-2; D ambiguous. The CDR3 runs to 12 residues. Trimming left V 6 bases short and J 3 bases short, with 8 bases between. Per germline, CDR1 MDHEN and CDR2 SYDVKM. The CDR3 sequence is CASRRLDYGYTF. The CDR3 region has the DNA TGTGCCAGCAGGAGGCTTGACTATGGCTACACCTTC.

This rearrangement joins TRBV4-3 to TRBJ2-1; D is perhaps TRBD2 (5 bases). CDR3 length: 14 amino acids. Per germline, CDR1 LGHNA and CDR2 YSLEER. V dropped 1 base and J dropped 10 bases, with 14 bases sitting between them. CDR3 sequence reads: CASSQVVPGWEQFF. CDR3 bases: TGCGCCAGCAGCCAAGTTGTCCCGGGGTGGGAGCAGTTCTTC.

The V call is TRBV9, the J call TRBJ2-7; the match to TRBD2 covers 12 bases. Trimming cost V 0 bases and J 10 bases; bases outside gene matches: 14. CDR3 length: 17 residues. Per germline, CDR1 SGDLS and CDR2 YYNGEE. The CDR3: CASSVAREELAGGRQYF. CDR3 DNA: TGTGCCAGCAGCGTAGCCCGTGAGGAGCTAGCGGGAGGGCGTCAGTACTTC.

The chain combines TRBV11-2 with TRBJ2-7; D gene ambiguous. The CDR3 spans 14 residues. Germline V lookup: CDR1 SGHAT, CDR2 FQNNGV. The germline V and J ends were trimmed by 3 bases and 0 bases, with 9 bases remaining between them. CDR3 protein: CASSFNSGSYEQYF. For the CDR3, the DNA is TGTGCCAGCAGCTTCAACTCAGGCTCCTACGAGCAGTACTTC. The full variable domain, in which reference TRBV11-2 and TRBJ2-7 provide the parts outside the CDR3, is EAGVAQSPRYKIIEKRQSVAFWCNPISGHATLYWYQQILGQGPKLLIQFQNNGVVDDSQLPKDRFSAERLKGVDSTLKIQPAKLEDSAVYLCASSFNSGSYEQYFGPGTRLTVT.

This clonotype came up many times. The CDR3 spells CASSPTLARQGKKQYF. CDR3 DNA sequence: TGTGCCAGCAGTCCCACGCTAGCTAGACAGGGAAAGAAGCAGTACTTC. V and J are TRBV27 and TRBJ2-7, with 7 bases aligning to TRBD1. The CDR3 runs to 16 residues. Germline CDR1 is MNHEY and CDR2 is SMNVEV (reference sequence). V was clipped by 5 bases and J by 8 bases; unmatched bases: 18.

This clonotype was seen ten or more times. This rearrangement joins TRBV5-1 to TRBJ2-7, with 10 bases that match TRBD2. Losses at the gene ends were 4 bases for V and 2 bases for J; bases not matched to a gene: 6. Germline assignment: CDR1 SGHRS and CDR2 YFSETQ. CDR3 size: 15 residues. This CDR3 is CASSLGTSATYEQYF. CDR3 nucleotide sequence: TGCGCCAGCAGCCTAGGGACTAGCGCGACCTACGAGCAGTACTTC.

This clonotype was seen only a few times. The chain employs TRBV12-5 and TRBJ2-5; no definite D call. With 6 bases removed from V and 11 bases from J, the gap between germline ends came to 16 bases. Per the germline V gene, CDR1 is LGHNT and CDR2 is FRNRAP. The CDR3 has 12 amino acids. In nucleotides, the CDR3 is TGTGCTAGTGGCCCCGATGGGGTGGGACAGTACTTC. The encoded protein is CASGPDGVGQYF.

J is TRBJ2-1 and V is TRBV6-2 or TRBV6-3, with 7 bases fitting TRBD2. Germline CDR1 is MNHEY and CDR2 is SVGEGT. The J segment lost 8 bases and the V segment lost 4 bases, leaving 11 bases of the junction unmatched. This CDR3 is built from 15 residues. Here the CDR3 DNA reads TGTGCCAGCAGTTCCGGGGGGTACGGACGGGATGAGCAGTTCTTC. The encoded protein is CASSSGGYGRDEQFF.

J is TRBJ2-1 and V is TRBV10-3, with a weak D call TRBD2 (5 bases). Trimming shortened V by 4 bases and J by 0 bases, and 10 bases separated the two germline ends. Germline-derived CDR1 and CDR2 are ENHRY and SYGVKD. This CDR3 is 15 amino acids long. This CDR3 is CAISGTRSSYNEQFF. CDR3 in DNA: TGTGCCATCAGTGGGACTCGGAGCTCCTACAATGAGCAGTTCTTC.

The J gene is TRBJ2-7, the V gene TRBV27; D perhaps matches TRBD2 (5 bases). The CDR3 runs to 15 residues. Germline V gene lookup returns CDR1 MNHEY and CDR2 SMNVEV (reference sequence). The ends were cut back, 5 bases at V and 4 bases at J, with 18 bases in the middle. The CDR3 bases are TGTGCCAGCAGTCTCTCAGCGGAGGAGAGGTACGAGCAGTACTTC. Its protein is CASSLSAEERYEQYF.